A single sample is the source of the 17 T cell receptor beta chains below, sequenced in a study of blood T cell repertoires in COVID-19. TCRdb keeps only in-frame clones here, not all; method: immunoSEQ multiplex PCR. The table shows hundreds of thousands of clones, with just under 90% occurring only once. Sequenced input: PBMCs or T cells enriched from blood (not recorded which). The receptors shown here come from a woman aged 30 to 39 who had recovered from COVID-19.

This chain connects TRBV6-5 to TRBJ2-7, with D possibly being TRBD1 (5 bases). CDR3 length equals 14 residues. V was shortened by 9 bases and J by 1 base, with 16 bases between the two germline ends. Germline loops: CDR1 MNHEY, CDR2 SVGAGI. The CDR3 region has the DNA TGTGCCAGTAGTAGGGGAAGGGTATCCTACGAGCAGTACTTC. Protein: CASSRGRVSYEQYF.

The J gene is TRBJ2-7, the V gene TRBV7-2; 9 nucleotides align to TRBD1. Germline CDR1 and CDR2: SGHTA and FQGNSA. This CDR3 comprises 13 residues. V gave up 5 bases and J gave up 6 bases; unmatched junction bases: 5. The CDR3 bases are TGTGCCAGCAGCGCGGACAGGGGACGCGAGCAGTACTTC. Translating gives CASSADRGREQYF.

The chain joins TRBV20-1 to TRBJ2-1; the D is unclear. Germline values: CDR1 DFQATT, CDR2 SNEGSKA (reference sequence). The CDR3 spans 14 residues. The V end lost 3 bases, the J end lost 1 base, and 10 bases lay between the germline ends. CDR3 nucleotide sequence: TGCAGTGCTAGTTTGGTTCGGTCCTACAATGAGCAGTTCTTC. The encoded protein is CSASLVRSYNEQFF.

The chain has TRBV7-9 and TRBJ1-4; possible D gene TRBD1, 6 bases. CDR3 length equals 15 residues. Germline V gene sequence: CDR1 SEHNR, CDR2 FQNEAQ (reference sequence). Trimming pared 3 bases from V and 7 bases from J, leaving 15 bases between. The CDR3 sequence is CASSFSDGGREKLFF. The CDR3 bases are TGTGCCAGCAGCTTCTCCGACGGGGGGCGTGAAAAACTGTTTTTT. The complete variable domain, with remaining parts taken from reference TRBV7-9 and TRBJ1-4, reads DTGVSQNPRHKITKRGQNVTFRCDPISEHNRLYWYRQTLGQGPEFLTYFQNEAQLEKSRLLSDRFSAERPKGSFSTLEIQRTEQGDSAMYLCASSFSDGGREKLFFGSGTQLSVL.

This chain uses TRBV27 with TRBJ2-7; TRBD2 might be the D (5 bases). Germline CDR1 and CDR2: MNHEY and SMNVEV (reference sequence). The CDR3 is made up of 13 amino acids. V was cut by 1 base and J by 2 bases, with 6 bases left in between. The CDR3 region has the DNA TGTGCCAGCAGTTTATTGGGAGCCTACGAGCAGTACTTC. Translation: CASSLLGAYEQYF.

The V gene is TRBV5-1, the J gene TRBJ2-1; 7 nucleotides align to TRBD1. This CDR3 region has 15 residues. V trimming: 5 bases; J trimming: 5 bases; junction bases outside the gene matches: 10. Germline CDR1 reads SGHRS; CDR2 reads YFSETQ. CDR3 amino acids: CASRETGTVNNEQFF. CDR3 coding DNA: TGCGCCAGCAGAGAGACCGGGACAGTTAACAATGAGCAGTTCTTC.

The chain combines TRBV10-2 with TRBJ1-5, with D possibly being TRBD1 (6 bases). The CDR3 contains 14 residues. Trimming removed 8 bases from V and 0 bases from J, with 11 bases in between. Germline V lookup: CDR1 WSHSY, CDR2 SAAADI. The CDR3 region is CASSSTGSNQPQHF. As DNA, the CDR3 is TGCGCCAGCTCATCGACAGGTAGCAATCAGCCCCAGCATTTT.

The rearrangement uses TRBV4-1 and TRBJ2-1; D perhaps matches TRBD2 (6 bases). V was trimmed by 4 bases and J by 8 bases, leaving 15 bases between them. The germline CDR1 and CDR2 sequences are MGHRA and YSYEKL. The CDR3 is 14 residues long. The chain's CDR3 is CASSPDRRRDEQFF. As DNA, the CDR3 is TGCGCCAGCAGCCCGGACCGGCGGAGGGATGAGCAGTTCTTC.

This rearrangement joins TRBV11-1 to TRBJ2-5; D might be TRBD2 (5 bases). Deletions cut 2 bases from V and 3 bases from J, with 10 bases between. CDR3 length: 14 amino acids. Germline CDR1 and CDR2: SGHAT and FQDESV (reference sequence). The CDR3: CASSLKLVEETQYF. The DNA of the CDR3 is TGTGCCAGCAGCTTAAAACTAGTGGAAGAGACCCAGTACTTC.

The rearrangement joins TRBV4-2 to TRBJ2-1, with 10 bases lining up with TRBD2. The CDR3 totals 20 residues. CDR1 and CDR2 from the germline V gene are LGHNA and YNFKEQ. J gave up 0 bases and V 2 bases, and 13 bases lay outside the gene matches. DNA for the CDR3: TGTGCCAGCAGCCAAACTTCCGGGACTAGCGCCTTAAGCTCCTACAATGAGCAGTTCTTC. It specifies CASSQTSGTSALSSYNEQFF.

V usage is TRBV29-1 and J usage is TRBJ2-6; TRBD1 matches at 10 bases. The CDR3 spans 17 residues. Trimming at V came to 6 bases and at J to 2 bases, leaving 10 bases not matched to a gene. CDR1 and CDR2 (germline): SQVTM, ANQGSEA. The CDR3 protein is CSVELGQGVTGANVLTF. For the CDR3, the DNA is TGCAGCGTGGAACTTGGACAGGGGGTCACTGGGGCCAACGTCCTGACTTTC.

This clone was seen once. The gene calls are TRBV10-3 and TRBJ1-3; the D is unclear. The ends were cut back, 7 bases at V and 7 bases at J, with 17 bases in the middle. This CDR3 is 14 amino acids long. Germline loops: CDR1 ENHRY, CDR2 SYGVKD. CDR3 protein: CAITMDLGGNTIYF. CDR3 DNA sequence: TGTGCCATCACCATGGACCTCGGAGGTAACACCATATATTTT.

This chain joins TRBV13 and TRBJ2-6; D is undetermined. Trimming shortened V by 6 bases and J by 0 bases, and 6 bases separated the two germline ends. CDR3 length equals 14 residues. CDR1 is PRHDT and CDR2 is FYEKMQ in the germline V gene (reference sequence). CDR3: CASRTSSGANVLTF. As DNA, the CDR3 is TGTGCCAGCAGAACGAGCTCTGGGGCCAACGTCCTGACTTTC. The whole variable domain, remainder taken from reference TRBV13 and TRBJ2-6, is AAGVIQSPRHLIKEKRETATLKCYPIPRHDTVYWYQQGPGQDPQFLISFYEKMQSDKGSIPDRFSAQQFSDYHSELNMSSLELGDSALYFCASRTSSGANVLTFGAGSRLTVL.

CDR3 bases: TGTGCCAGCAGCGCACAGGGGGGAGAGACCCAGTACTTC. Its protein is CASSAQGGETQYF. This chain connects TRBV11-1 to TRBJ2-5; 8 bases fit TRBD1. The germline gives CDR1 SGHAT, CDR2 FQDESV (reference sequence). J was trimmed by 4 bases and V by 5 bases; bases with no gene match: 3. The CDR3 is made up of 13 amino acids.

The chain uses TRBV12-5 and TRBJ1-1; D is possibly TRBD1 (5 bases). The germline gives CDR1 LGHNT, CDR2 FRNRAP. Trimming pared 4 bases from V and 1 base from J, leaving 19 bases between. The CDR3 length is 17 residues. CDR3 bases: TGTGCTAGTGGTTGGGCCCGCGGGGAGGGGAGGAACACTGAAGCTTTCTTT. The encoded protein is CASGWARGEGRNTEAFF.

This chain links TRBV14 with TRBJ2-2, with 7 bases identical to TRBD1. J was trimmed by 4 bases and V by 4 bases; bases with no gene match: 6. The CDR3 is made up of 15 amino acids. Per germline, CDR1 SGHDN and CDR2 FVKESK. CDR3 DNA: TGTGCCAGCAGCCTTCAGGACAGGATCACCGGGGAGCTGTTTTTT. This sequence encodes CASSLQDRITGELFF.

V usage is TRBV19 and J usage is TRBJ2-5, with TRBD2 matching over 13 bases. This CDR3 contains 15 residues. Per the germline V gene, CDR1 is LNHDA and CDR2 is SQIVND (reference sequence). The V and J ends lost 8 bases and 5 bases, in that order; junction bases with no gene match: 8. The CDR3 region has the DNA TGTGCCAGTCGCACTAGCGGGAGGGGGGTGGAGACCCAGTACTTC. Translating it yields CASRTSGRGVETQYF.